Listed below are T cell receptor beta chains from one sample, sequenced in a study of T-cell memory formation after mild COVID-19. TCRdb reanalysed the 5' RACE reads using MiXCR and keeps one entry per CDR3 protein. Of tens of thousands of distinct CDR3 sequences in the sample, roughly an eighth were seen once. Sequencing input: PBMCs or a T cell subset sorted from them (not recorded which). These receptor sequences come from a man between 18 and 35 years old who had mild COVID-19 (a few samples of this study predate the infection). Cell type and time point are not known. The CDR3 runs from the conserved cysteine through the conserved F or W.

j_call v_call cdr3_aa
TRBJ2-3 TRBV4-3 CASSQGGRTDTQYF
TRBJ1-6 TRBV7-9 CASSLASNSPLHF
TRBJ2-4 TRBV12-3/TRBV12-4 CASSITSGGYKNIQYF
TRBJ1-2 TRBV7-9 CASSWRGSGYTF
TRBJ2-7 TRBV20-1 CSARPLLANSYEQYF
TRBJ2-3 TRBV9 CASSVGTSTDTQYF
TRBJ1-5 TRBV20-1 CSARETVKPPQHF
TRBJ2-3 TRBV4-2 CASSQALAGGTDTQYF
TRBJ2-1 TRBV10-3 CAISGGPGLYNEQFF
TRBJ2-1 TRBV12-3/TRBV12-4 CASRAHRRGDNEQFF
TRBJ2-1 TRBV7-8 CASSHGPSQNEQFF
TRBJ1-2 TRBV7-6 CASSLNVGSPYGYTF
TRBJ1-5 TRBV7-3 CASSLDLGQPQHF
TRBJ2-3 TRBV6-2/TRBV6-3 CASSYCPLGGWGTDTQYF
TRBJ2-3 TRBV4-2 CASSQGSGDPDTQYF
TRBJ2-7 TRBV20-1 CSARDEGISHEQYF
TRBJ1-5 TRBV30 CAWGRESNQPQHF
TRBJ2-3 TRBV12-3/TRBV12-4 CASSLRRGNTDTQYF
TRBJ2-5 TRBV3-1 CASSQVSGTGSLQETQYF
TRBJ2-3 TRBV6-4 CASSELAGTTDTQYF
TRBJ2-2 TRBV5-1 CASMASGNTGELFF
TRBJ2-5 TRBV4-2 CASSQDPVGAPQETQYF
TRBJ1-1 TRBV3-1 CASSDDASTATF
TRBJ2-3 TRBV29-1 CSAVSGGAGDTQYF
TRBJ2-1 TRBV20-1 CSARDAQFF
TRBJ2-1 TRBV5-1 CASSVGTSGGNEQFF
TRBJ2-1 TRBV12-3/TRBV12-4 CASSSGTYYNEQFF
TRBJ2-4 TRBV29-1 CSADVAKNIQYF
TRBJ2-6 TRBV6-1 CASSELAGANVLTF
TRBJ1-3 TRBV5-1 CASSLAGRGSTIYF
TRBJ1-2 TRBV21-1 CASSLTGSIYGYTF
TRBJ1-2 TRBV7-9 CASSDGQGADGYTF
TRBJ2-3 TRBV19 CASSIGTNTDTQYF
TRBJ1-2 TRBV18 CASLPGQGPYGYTF
TRBJ1-1 TRBV28 CASSFEGAADEAFF
TRBJ2-7 TRBV7-9 CASMNRGYYEQYF
TRBJ2-2 TRBV30 CAWSRRGRRTGELFF
TRBJ2-3 TRBV4-2 CASSQDRLAETGDTQYF
TRBJ2-1 TRBV11-2 CASKASSYNEQFF
TRBJ2-7 TRBV4-2 CASRQDRSYEQYF
TRBJ2-1 TRBV11-1 CASSPVASGGRGEQFF
TRBJ2-1 TRBV2 CASTTASDNEQFF
TRBJ2-5 TRBV7-2 CASSLVRGYQETQYF
TRBJ1-1 TRBV20-1 CSARDVVGNTEAFF
TRBJ2-1 TRBV7-6 CASSQDLYHEQFF